The next 15 T cell receptor beta chains were all read from a single sample in a study of T-cell reconstitution after alpha-beta-depleted transplantation in children. This sample's TCRbeta library carried unique molecular identifier barcodes. One entry per CDR3 protein, called by TCRdb with MiXCR from the PCR reads. The sample shows some 200,000 distinct CDR3 sequences, roughly 9.1% of them seen only once. Here the sequenced sample was PBMCs, mostly from graft donor cells, taken 360 days after TCRalphabeta/CD19-depleted stem cell transplant. These receptors came from a male patient aged 2 to 10 who had a stem cell transplant for acute myeloid leukemia, so the T cells may come from the graft donor.

This clonotype showed up many times. The genes are TRBV12-3 or TRBV12-4 and TRBJ2-7, with D perhaps matching TRBD1 (5 bases). This CDR3 spans 14 amino acids. V lost 0 bases and J 2 bases, leaving 8 bases between the germline ends. CDR3 sequence (DNA): TGTGCCAGCAGTTTAGCACCAGGGCCCTACGAGCAGTACGTC. Its translation: CASSLAPGPYEQYV.

This clonotype was found a few times. V usage is TRBV7-3 and J usage is TRBJ2-6; tentatively, D is TRBD1 (6 bases). From germline, CDR1 is SGHTA and CDR2 FQGTGA. The CDR3 has 15 amino acids. The V gene lost 5 bases and the J gene lost 4 bases, with 12 bases spanning the gap. CDR3 DNA: TGTGCCAGCAGCAACCGGACAGCAGGGGCCAACGTCCTGACTTTC. Protein sequence: CASSNRTAGANVLTF.

The rearrangement links TRBV20-1 to TRBJ2-3; no firm D call. V gave up 8 bases and J gave up 9 bases, with 15 bases separating them. There are 11 residues in the CDR3. The germline CDR1 and CDR2 sequences are DFQATT and SNEGSKA (reference sequence). The CDR3 loop is CSPTGIETQYF. The CDR3, as DNA: TGCAGTCCGACTGGAATCGAAACGCAGTATTTT.

Ten or more counts support this clonotype. The chain has TRBV20-1 and TRBJ2-1; D is possibly TRBD1 (5 bases). The CDR3 consists of 10 residues. V was pared by 4 bases and J by 7 bases, with 5 bases between. Germline V gene sequence: CDR1 DFQATT, CDR2 SNEGSKA (reference sequence). The CDR3 DNA reads TGCAGTGCTAAGGGGAATGAGCAGTTCTTC. Translation gives CSAKGNEQFF.

This clonotype was seen more than once but under ten times. The chain uses TRBV5-1 and TRBJ2-3, with D possibly being TRBD2 (6 bases). Germline CDR1 and CDR2: SGHRS and YFSETQ. This CDR3 is 16 amino acids long. V dropped 4 bases and J dropped 2 bases, with 17 bases sitting between them. The CDR3 is CASSPSGGTFTDTQYF. The CDR3 nucleotides are TGCGCCAGCAGCCCGTCTGGCGGGACTTTCACAGATACGCAGTATTTT.

This clonotype was picked up many times. This chain links TRBV29-1 with TRBJ1-2; D gene uncertain. Germline CDR1 SQVTM, CDR2 ANQGSEA. V was pared by 0 bases and J by 7 bases, with 15 bases between. The CDR3 runs to 14 residues. The DNA for the CDR3 is TGCAGCGTTGAAGATCTTTCGCGCGGAGGTGGCTACACCTTC. It translates to CSVEDLSRGGGYTF.

This clonotype was seen at least ten times. The chain couples TRBV12-3 or TRBV12-4 to TRBJ1-1; maybe TRBD1 (5 bases). Trimming took 4 bases from V and 7 from J, leaving 10 bases between them. This CDR3 is 12 amino acids long. This CDR3 reads CASSSDSIEAFF. DNA for the CDR3: TGTGCCAGCAGTTCAGACAGTATTGAAGCTTTCTTT.

This clonotype was found many times. The genes are TRBV12-3 or TRBV12-4 and TRBJ2-7; D unclear. This CDR3 has 12 residues. The V end was cut by 2 bases, the J end by 7 bases, with 9 bases between. The CDR3 DNA sequence: TGTGCCAGCAGTTTATCGTCCCAGGAGCAGTACGTC. Protein sequence: CASSLSSQEQYV.

This rearrangement joins TRBV5-1 to TRBJ2-3; weak D call: TRBD2 (6 bases). With 4 bases removed from V and 5 bases from J, the gap between germline ends came to 17 bases. From germline, CDR1 is SGHRS and CDR2 YFSETQ. The CDR3 sequence is 15 residues long. This CDR3 is CASSRFAGPEDTQYF. The CDR3, as DNA: TGCGCCAGCAGCCGATTCGCGGGGCCGGAAGATACGCAGTATTTT.

This clonotype occurred a few times. The genes are TRBV19 and TRBJ1-5, with no clear D. The CDR3 contains 14 residues. CDR1 and CDR2 (germline): LNHDA, SQIVND (reference sequence). V lost 8 bases to trimming and J lost 0 bases, with 11 bases between them. The DNA for the CDR3 is TGTGCCAGTTCGAGAGAAGGTAGCAATCAGCCCCAGCATTTT. It yields the protein CASSREGSNQPQHF.

This clonotype was picked up many times. The V gene is TRBV6-1, the J gene TRBJ1-3, with D hard to call. Germline loops: CDR1 MNHNS, CDR2 SASEGT. V was clipped by 5 bases and J by 1 base, with 12 bases between them. The CDR3 sequence is 15 residues long. The CDR3 nucleotides read TGTGCCAGCAGTACCCATTGGGCATCTGGAAACACCATATATTTT. This gives the protein CASSTHWASGNTIYF.

This clonotype was counted at least ten times. This sequence joins TRBV10-3 and TRBJ1-4, with D maybe TRBD1 (6 bases). The CDR3 is 15 amino acids. V was trimmed by 3 bases and J by 6 bases, leaving 14 bases between them. Germline V CDR1 and CDR2: ENHRY, SYGVKD. The CDR3: CAISDTGGVDEKLFF. The CDR3 DNA follows: TGTGCCATCAGTGACACGGGGGGCGTGGATGAAAAACTGTTTTTT.

The chain carries TRBV10-3 and TRBJ1-2; 7 nucleotides match TRBD1. Trimming took 4 bases from V and 6 from J; bases not matched to a gene: 5. Looked up from germline, CDR1 is ENHRY and CDR2 is SYGVKD. The CDR3 covers 13 residues. This chain's CDR3 is CAISGQGDDGYTF. CDR3 DNA: TGTGCCATCAGTGGTCAGGGGGATGATGGCTACACCTTC.

This clonotype was seen repeatedly, ten times or more. The chain is built from TRBV5-1 and TRBJ2-7; 14 nucleotides align to TRBD2. The CDR3 spans 15 residues. V trimming: 4 bases; J trimming: 6 bases; junction bases outside the gene matches: 6. CDR1 is SGHRS, CDR2 YFSETQ, per germline. For the CDR3, the DNA is TGCGCCAGCAGCGGGACTAGCGGGAGAGTTAGCGAGCAGTACTTC. Amino acids: CASSGTSGRVSEQYF.

This clonotype was seen ten or more times. The chain uses TRBV5-1 and TRBJ2-5, with 7 nucleotides matching TRBD1. The CDR3 is 14 residues long. Germline CDR1 is SGHRS and CDR2 is YFSETQ. V trimming: 2 bases; J trimming: 2 bases; junction bases outside the gene matches: 3. In nucleotides, the CDR3 is TGCGCCAGCAGCTTCGGGACAGTACAAGAGACCCAGTACTTC. Translating gives CASSFGTVQETQYF.